These 31 T cell receptor beta chains were all obtained from the same sample, sequenced in a study of cytomegalovirus exposure and HLA in healthy donors. The PCR ran on 60 Vbeta and 13 Jbeta primers. Generated by immunoSEQ multiplex PCR, the TCRdb table keeps only in-frame clones and is missing some. The profile shows about 180,000 clones, around 80% of them singletons. The specimen was PBMCs. The source is a woman aged 45-65 years in good health and CMV-seropositive.

The V gene is TRBV28, the J gene TRBJ1-4, with TRBD1 as a possible D gene (6 bases). Trimming took off 2 bases at V and 7 bases at J, with 20 bases between the two ends. CDR3 size: 17 residues. The germline CDR1 and CDR2 sequences are MDHEN and SYDVKM. CDR3 in amino acids: CASSLRWTRGAFEKLFF. DNA for the CDR3: TGTGCCAGCAGTTTAAGGTGGACCAGGGGCGCTTTTGAAAAACTGTTTTTT. Full variable domain (missing parts from reference TRBV28 and TRBJ1-4): DVKVTQSSRYLVKRTGEKVFLECVQDMDHENMFWYRQDPGLGLRLIYFSYDVKMKEKGDIPEGYSVSREKKERFSLILESASTNQTSMYLCASSLRWTRGAFEKLFFGSGTQLSVL.

The chain recombines TRBV7-3 with TRBJ1-1; 8 bases align to TRBD1. This CDR3 is built from 14 residues. Germline V CDR1 and CDR2: SGHTA, FQGTGA. The J segment lost 1 base and the V segment lost 5 bases, leaving 3 bases of the junction unmatched. The CDR3 spells CASSTTGGNTEAFF. As DNA, the CDR3 is TGTGCCAGCAGCACCACAGGGGGGAACACTGAAGCTTTCTTT.

The V gene is TRBV29-1, the J gene TRBJ2-5, with D perhaps TRBD2 (7 bases). Matching the DNA end better, TRBJ2-7 makes the J call doubtful. The CDR3 totals 15 residues. Germline CDR1 and CDR2: SQVTM and ANQGSEA. The CDR3 spells CSVEEVAGAFDEQYF. In nucleotides, the CDR3 is TGCAGCGTTGAAGAAGTGGCGGGGGCTTTTGACGAGCAGTACTTC.

The chain joins TRBV4-3 to TRBJ2-7, with TRBD1 as a possible D gene (6 bases). CDR1 is LGHNA, CDR2 YSLEER, per germline. V lost 0 bases, J lost 10 bases, and 13 bases lay in between. This CDR3 is built from 13 residues. CDR3 in DNA: TGCGCCAGCAGCCAAGAATTGGGGGCTCGACAGTACTTC. Translation gives CASSQELGARQYF.

The chain joins TRBV28 to TRBJ1-1; the D gene is possibly TRBD1 (6 bases). Germline CDR1 MDHEN, CDR2 SYDVKM. The CDR3 loop spans 15 amino acids. V was cut by 5 bases and J by 5 bases, with 18 bases left in between. CDR3 DNA sequence: TGTGCCAGCAGTCCATCCCCAGGGGTGGGGACTGAAGCTTTCTTT. Translation gives CASSPSPGVGTEAFF.

This clone appeared once. The chain is built from TRBV6-5 and TRBJ2-7, with D possibly matching TRBD2 (6 bases). The ends were cut back, 2 bases at V and 2 bases at J, with 13 bases in the middle. The germline CDR1 and CDR2 sequences are MNHEY and SVGAGI. This CDR3 has 15 amino acids. The CDR3 loop reads CASSYNPSAPYEQYF. Written as DNA, the CDR3 is TGTGCCAGCAGTTACAATCCTAGCGCTCCCTACGAGCAGTACTTC.

The gene calls are TRBV29-1 and TRBJ2-7, with 9 bases identical to TRBD1. Germline values: CDR1 SQVTM, CDR2 ANQGSEA. J was trimmed by 4 bases and V by 2 bases; bases with no gene match: 6. The CDR3 totals 14 residues. The CDR3 loop reads CSVEPQDRGYEQYF. The CDR3 DNA follows: TGCAGCGTTGAACCCCAGGACAGGGGTTACGAGCAGTACTTC.

The gene calls are TRBV5-8 and TRBJ1-5; 7 bases align to TRBD1. Per the germline V gene, CDR1 is SGHTS and CDR2 is YDEGEE. The CDR3 is 16 amino acids. Trimming at V came to 4 bases and at J to 7 bases, leaving 14 bases not matched to a gene. As DNA, the CDR3 is TGTGCCAGCAGCCCACCCCGGGACAGAAGCATGCAGCCCCAGCATTTT. Encoded protein: CASSPPRDRSMQPQHF.

This rearrangement joins TRBV4-3 to TRBJ2-3; TRBD1 might be the D (6 bases). CDR1 is LGHNA and CDR2 is YSLEER in the germline V gene. V was clipped by 0 bases and J by 2 bases, with 9 bases between them. The CDR3 has 15 amino acids. As DNA, the CDR3 is TGCGCCAGCAGCCAAGACAGGGGAATCACAGATACGCAGTATTTT. Translation: CASSQDRGITDTQYF.

CDR3 sequence (DNA): TGTGCAAGTCGCCTCGACAGAGCTAACACTGAAGCTTTCTTT. Protein product: CASRLDRANTEAFF. The chain uses TRBV12-2 and TRBJ1-1; TRBD1, the table's D call, was not compared with the DNA. TRBV12-2 is a documented pseudogene. The CDR3 spans 14 residues.

V usage is TRBV7-2 and J usage is TRBJ2-1; D perhaps matches TRBD2 (5 bases). Looked up from germline, CDR1 is SGHTA and CDR2 is FQGNSA. The CDR3 is 13 amino acids. V lost 5 bases, J lost 12 bases, and 17 bases lay in between. The DNA of the CDR3 is TGTGCCAGCAGCCTAGGACGCAGTGAGGGGCAGTTCTTC. Encoded protein: CASSLGRSEGQFF.

This rearrangement joins TRBV29-1 to TRBJ2-1; 8 bases are shared with TRBD1. This CDR3 spans 12 amino acids. V shed 7 bases, J shed 4 bases, and the junction held 3 bases outside the gene matches. Germline CDR1 SQVTM, CDR2 ANQGSEA. In DNA, the CDR3 is TGCAGCGACCGACAGGGGTACAATGAGCAGTTCTTC. Translating it yields CSDRQGYNEQFF.

The genes are TRBV7-2 and TRBJ1-1, with D uncertain. The V gene lost 1 base and the J gene lost 5 bases, with 11 bases spanning the gap. In germline, CDR1 is SGHTA, CDR2 FQGNSA. The CDR3 consists of 14 residues. The CDR3 DNA sequence: TGTGCCAGCAGCTTAGATTCCAGAGGGACTGAAGCTTTCTTT. It translates to CASSLDSRGTEAFF. Using reference TRBV7-2 and TRBJ1-1 for the parts outside the CDR3, the full variable domain is GAGVSQSPSNKVTEKGKDVELRCDPISGHTALYWYRQSLGQGLEFLIYFQGNSAPDKSGLPSDRFSAERTGGSVSTLTIQRTQQEDSAVYLCASSLDSRGTEAFFGQGTRLTVV.

In regard to this clone: Distinct nucleotide sequences in the sample also encode this CDR3. The chain has TRBV7-3 and TRBJ2-1; D perhaps matches TRBD1 (6 bases). This CDR3 is built from 15 residues. V gave up 2 bases and J gave up 0 bases, with 8 bases separating them. The V gene's germline CDR1 is SGHTA and CDR2 FQGTGA. CDR3 nucleotide sequence: TGTGCCAGCAGCTTAGGGACAAGCTCCTACAATGAGCAGTTCTTC. Its protein is CASSLGTSSYNEQFF.

The rearrangement uses TRBV4-3 and TRBJ1-5, with D tentatively TRBD1 (5 bases). V was clipped by 3 bases and J by 4 bases, with 13 bases between them. CDR1 LGHNA and CDR2 YSLEER come from the germline V gene. CDR3 length equals 15 residues. CDR3 bases: TGCGCCAGCAGCCACTCTAACCAGGGAAATCAGCCCCAGCATTTT. As protein: CASSHSNQGNQPQHF.

The V gene is TRBV6-4, the J gene TRBJ2-3, with 8 bases matching TRBD2. V shed 0 bases and J 4 bases; nucleotides not matched to a gene: 0. The CDR3 spans 14 residues. Germline V gene data show CDR1 as MRHNA and CDR2 as SNTAGT. CDR3 DNA: TGTGCCAGCAGTGACTCAGCGGGAGCAGATACGCAGTATTTT. Encoded protein: CASSDSAGADTQYF.

Only a few counts were recorded for this clone. CDR3 residues: CAISEREFNEQFF. CDR3 nucleotides: TGTGCCATCAGTGAGAGAGAATTCAATGAGCAGTTCTTC. The chain uses TRBV10-3 and TRBJ2-1; D unclear. CDR1 ENHRY and CDR2 SYGVKD come from the germline V gene. Deletions cut 2 bases from V and 6 bases from J, with 8 bases between. This CDR3 spans 13 amino acids.

This clone was picked up one time. V usage is TRBV14 and J usage is TRBJ2-1; D remains unclear. This CDR3 spans 13 amino acids. Trimming took off 1 base at V and 4 bases at J, with 5 bases between the two ends. Germline CDR1 is SGHDN and CDR2 is FVKESK. This CDR3 is CASSQGEYNEQFF. CDR3 nucleotides: TGTGCCAGCAGCCAAGGAGAATACAATGAGCAGTTCTTC.

The chain joins TRBV7-8 to TRBJ1-3; weak D call: TRBD1 (6 bases). The V and J ends lost 6 bases and 0 bases respectively, with 21 bases between them. Germline CDR1 SGHVS, CDR2 FQNEAQ. This CDR3 is 18 amino acids long. CDR3 nucleotide sequence: TGTGCCAGCAGTCGAAATCTGGGGGCGATTACCTCTGGAAACACCATATATTTT. Residues: CASSRNLGAITSGNTIYF.

The chain is built from TRBV7-6 and TRBJ2-5, with D possibly TRBD2 on 6 matching bases. Germline assignment: CDR1 SGHVS and CDR2 FNYEAQ. The CDR3 covers 15 residues. V was pared by 5 bases and J by 2 bases, with 15 bases between. The CDR3 nucleotides are TGTGCCAGCAGCGGCGGGGATGGGGGACAAGAGACCCAGTACTTC. Translation gives CASSGGDGGQETQYF. Drawing the rest from reference TRBV7-6 and TRBJ2-5, the complete variable domain is GAGVSQSPRYKVTKRGQDVALRCDPISGHVSLYWYRQALGQGPEFLTYFNYEAQQDKSGLPNDRFSAERPEGSISTLTIQRTEQRDSAMYRCASSGGDGGQETQYFGPGTRLLVL.

The V and J genes are TRBV28 and TRBJ2-7, with D perhaps TRBD1 (6 bases). This CDR3 has 13 amino acids. Trimming cost V 2 bases and J 2 bases, with 7 bases left between them. The germline gives CDR1 MDHEN, CDR2 SYDVKM. CDR3 region: CASSLQGPYEQYF. As DNA, the CDR3 is TGTGCCAGCAGTTTACAGGGGCCCTACGAGCAGTACTTC. The whole variable domain, filled in from reference TRBV28 and TRBJ2-7, reads DVKVTQSSRYLVKRTGEKVFLECVQDMDHENMFWYRQDPGLGLRLIYFSYDVKMKEKGDIPEGYSVSREKKERFSLILESASTNQTSMYLCASSLQGPYEQYFGPGTRLTVT.

The chain uses TRBV5-4 and TRBJ2-3; 16 bases align to TRBD2. Losses at the gene ends were 3 bases for V and 3 bases for J; bases not matched to a gene: 7. Germline V gene lookup returns CDR1 SGHNT and CDR2 YYREEE (reference sequence). This CDR3 has 18 amino acids. CDR3 nucleotide sequence: TGTGCCAGCAGCTGGGGACTAGCGGGAGGGCCCGGGACAGATACGCAGTATTTT. Amino acid sequence: CASSWGLAGGPGTDTQYF.

A word on this clone: Mismatch with germline at one junction end may stem from a read error. CDR3 region: CSSSSHGTGFDQPQHF. DNA of the CDR3: TGTTCCAGCAGCTCCCACGGGACAGGGTTCGATCAGCCCCAGCATTTT. The chain couples TRBV7-9 to TRBJ1-5; 9 nucleotides match TRBD1. This CDR3 has 16 amino acids. In germline, CDR1 is SEHNR, CDR2 FQNEAQ (reference sequence).

The sample holds a few counts of this clone. The chain couples TRBV7-6 to TRBJ2-7, with 10 bases aligning to TRBD1. Unmatched junction bases numbered 1, after V lost 1 base and J lost 1 base. This CDR3 contains 15 residues. The germline gives CDR1 SGHVS, CDR2 FNYEAQ. The CDR3 sequence: CASSLGTGGSYEQYF. The CDR3, as DNA: TGTGCCAGCAGCTTAGGGACAGGGGGTTCCTACGAGCAGTACTTC.

The chain couples TRBV19 to TRBJ1-2; 11 bases fit TRBD1. Germline lookup yields CDR1 LNHDA and CDR2 SQIVND (reference sequence). Unmatched junction bases numbered 6, after V lost 4 bases and J lost 8 bases. The CDR3 length is 14 residues. This CDR3 reads CASSTGQGAYGYTF. The CDR3 DNA reads as TGTGCCAGTAGTACCGGACAGGGGGCGTACGGCTACACCTTC.

This chain links TRBV7-9 with TRBJ1-1; D call uncertain. There are 14 residues in the CDR3. V dropped 4 bases and J dropped 0 bases, with 9 bases sitting between them. From germline, CDR1 is SEHNR and CDR2 FQNEAQ (reference sequence). CDR3 in DNA: TGTGCCAGCAGCTCCCCCCCTTTGAACACTGAAGCTTTCTTT. Translation: CASSSPPLNTEAFF.

This clone has only a few counts. V gene TRBV10-1 combines with J gene TRBJ1-1, with TRBD1 identical over 9 bases. V lost 9 bases to trimming and J lost 7 bases; unmatched junction nucleotides: 6. CDR1 is WNHNN and CDR2 is SYGVQD in the germline V gene (reference sequence). The CDR3 extends over 12 amino acids. The CDR3 region is CARGQGAGEAFF. CDR3 nucleotides: TGCGCCAGGGGACAGGGAGCGGGTGAAGCTTTCTTT.

The rearrangement uses TRBV19 and TRBJ2-7; D gene ambiguous. Trimming removed 6 bases from V and 2 bases from J, with 11 bases in between. Germline V gene sequence: CDR1 LNHDA, CDR2 SQIVND (reference sequence). CDR3 size: 13 residues. CDR3 region: CASRTPYTYEQYF. CDR3 DNA: TGTGCCAGTAGGACTCCTTATACCTACGAGCAGTACTTC.

The chain uses TRBV28 and TRBJ2-2, with TRBD1 matching over 8 bases. J lost 10 bases, V lost 8 bases, and 15 bases had no gene match. The CDR3 is 15 amino acids. Looked up from germline, CDR1 is MDHEN and CDR2 is SYDVKM. CDR3 region: CASAGTDRVAEELFF. CDR3 DNA sequence: TGTGCCAGCGCCGGAACGGACAGGGTCGCCGAGGAGCTGTTTTTT.

The chain has TRBV7-2 and TRBJ2-1; 8 bases fit TRBD1. CDR1 SGHTA and CDR2 FQGNSA come from the germline V gene. The length of the CDR3 is 16 residues. The V segment lost 5 bases and the J segment 0 bases; nucleotides outside the gene matches: 6. CDR3 DNA: TGTGCCAGCAGCAAAACAGGGGGGACCTCCTACAATGAGCAGTTCTTC. Translating it yields CASSKTGGTSYNEQFF.

The V gene is TRBV7-2, the J gene TRBJ1-1; TRBD1 matches 7 bases. CDR3 length: 16 amino acids. The J segment lost 0 bases and the V segment lost 5 bases, leaving 9 bases of the junction unmatched. Germline V gene sequence: CDR1 SGHTA, CDR2 FQGNSA. The CDR3 is CASSAKDRYMNTEAFF. DNA of the CDR3: TGTGCCAGCAGCGCAAAGGACAGGTACATGAACACTGAAGCTTTCTTT.